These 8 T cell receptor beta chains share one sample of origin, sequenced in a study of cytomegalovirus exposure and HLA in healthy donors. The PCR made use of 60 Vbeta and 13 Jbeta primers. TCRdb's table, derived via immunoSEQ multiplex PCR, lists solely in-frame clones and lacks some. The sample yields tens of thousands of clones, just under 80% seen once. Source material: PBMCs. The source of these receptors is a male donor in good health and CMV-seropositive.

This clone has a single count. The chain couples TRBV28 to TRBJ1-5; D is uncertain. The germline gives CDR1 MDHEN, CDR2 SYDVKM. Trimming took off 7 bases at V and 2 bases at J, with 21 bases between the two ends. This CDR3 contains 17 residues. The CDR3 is CASTSMAPAGGNQPQHF. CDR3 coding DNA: TGTGCCAGCACCTCGATGGCCCCGGCGGGAGGCAATCAGCCCCAGCATTTT.

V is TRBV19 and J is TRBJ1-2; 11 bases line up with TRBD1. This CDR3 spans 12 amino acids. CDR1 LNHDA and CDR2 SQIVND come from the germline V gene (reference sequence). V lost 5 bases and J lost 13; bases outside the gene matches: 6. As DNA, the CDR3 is TGTGCCAGTAGTTTGGACAGGGGGCACCCCACCTTC. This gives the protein CASSLDRGHPTF. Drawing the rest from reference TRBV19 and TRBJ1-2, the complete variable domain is DGGITQSPKYLFRKEGQNVTLSCEQNLNHDAMYWYRQDPGQGLRLIYYSQIVNDFQKGDIAEGYSVSREKKESFPLTVTSAQKNPTAFYLCASSLDRGHPTFGSGTRLTVV.

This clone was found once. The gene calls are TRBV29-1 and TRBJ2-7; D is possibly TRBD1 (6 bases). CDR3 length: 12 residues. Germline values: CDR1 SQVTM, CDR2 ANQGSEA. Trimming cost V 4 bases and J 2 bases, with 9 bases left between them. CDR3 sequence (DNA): TGCAGCGTTGGAGGACAGACCTACGAGCAGTACTTC. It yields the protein CSVGGQTYEQYF.

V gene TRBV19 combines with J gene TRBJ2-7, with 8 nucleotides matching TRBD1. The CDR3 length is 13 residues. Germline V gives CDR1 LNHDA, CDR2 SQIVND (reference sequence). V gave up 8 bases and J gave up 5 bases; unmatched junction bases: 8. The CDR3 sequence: CASCAGGFDEQYF. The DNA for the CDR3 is TGTGCCAGTTGCGCAGGGGGCTTCGACGAGCAGTACTTC.

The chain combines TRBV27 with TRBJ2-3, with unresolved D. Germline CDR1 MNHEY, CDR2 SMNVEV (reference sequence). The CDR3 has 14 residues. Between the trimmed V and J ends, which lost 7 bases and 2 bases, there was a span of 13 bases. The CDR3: CASTSGYPTDTQYF. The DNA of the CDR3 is TGTGCCAGCACCTCAGGATACCCCACAGATACGCAGTATTTT.

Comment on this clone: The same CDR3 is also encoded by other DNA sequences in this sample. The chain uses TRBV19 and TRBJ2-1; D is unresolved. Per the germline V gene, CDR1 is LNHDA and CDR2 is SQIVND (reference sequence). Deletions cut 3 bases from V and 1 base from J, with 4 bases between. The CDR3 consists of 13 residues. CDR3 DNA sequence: TGTGCCAGTAGTATCGGGTCCTACAATGAGCAGTTCTTC. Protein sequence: CASSIGSYNEQFF.

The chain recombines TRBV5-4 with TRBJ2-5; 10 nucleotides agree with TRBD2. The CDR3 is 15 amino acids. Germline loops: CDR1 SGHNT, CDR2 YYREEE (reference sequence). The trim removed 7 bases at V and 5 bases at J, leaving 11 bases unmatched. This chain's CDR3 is CASGTEAGGRETQYF. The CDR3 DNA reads TGTGCCAGCGGGACGGAAGCGGGGGGGAGGGAGACCCAGTACTTC. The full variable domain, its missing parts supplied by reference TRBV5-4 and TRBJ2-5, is ETGVTQSPTHLIKTRGQQVTLRCSSQSGHNTVSWYQQALGQGPQFIFQYYREEENGRGNFPPRFSGLQFPNYSSELNVNALELDDSALYLCASGTEAGGRETQYFGPGTRLLVL.

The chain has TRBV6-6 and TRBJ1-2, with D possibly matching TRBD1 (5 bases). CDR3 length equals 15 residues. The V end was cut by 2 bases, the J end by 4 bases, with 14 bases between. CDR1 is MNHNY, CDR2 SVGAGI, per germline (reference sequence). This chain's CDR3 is CASSYLKQVTYGYTF. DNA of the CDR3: TGTGCCAGCAGTTACCTTAAACAGGTTACCTATGGCTACACCTTC.